One sample yielded the 10 T cell receptor beta chains listed below, sequenced in a study of T-cell memory formation after mild COVID-19. Via MiXCR, TCRdb re-called the 5' RACE reads, giving one row per CDR3 protein. The sample gives fewer than 500,000 distinct CDR3 sequences, roughly 23% of which show up once; approximately 12% is in the top ten. Input material: PBMCs or a T cell subset sorted from them (not recorded which). These receptors all stem from an adult woman who had mild COVID-19 (a few samples of this study predate the infection). Cell type and time point are not known.

In this sample, this clonotype turned up a few times. The V call is TRBV7-8, the J call TRBJ1-1, with D unresolved. Trimming took off 1 base at V and 1 base at J, with 7 bases between the two ends. Germline V lookup: CDR1 SGHVS, CDR2 FQNEAQ. This CDR3 has 14 amino acids. The CDR3 region has the DNA TGTGCCAGCAGCTTAGTAGTTCCGAACACTGAAGCTTTCTTT. This codes for CASSLVVPNTEAFF.

The sample holds a few counts of this clonotype. The chain couples TRBV24-1 to TRBJ1-5, with 8 bases aligning to TRBD1. J lost 3 bases, V lost 6 bases, and 6 bases had no gene match. The CDR3 contains 15 residues. Germline V gene sequence: CDR1 KGHDR, CDR2 SFDVKD. CDR3 amino acids: CATSPATGANQPQHF. CDR3 coding DNA: TGTGCCACCAGTCCTGCGACAGGGGCCAATCAGCCCCAGCATTTT.

This clonotype was counted between two and nine times. The chain uses TRBV12-3 or TRBV12-4 and TRBJ2-1, with TRBD2 identical over 9 bases. The CDR3 is made up of 17 amino acids. V lost 1 base to trimming and J lost 6 bases; unmatched junction nucleotides: 10. The DNA for the CDR3 is TGTGCCAGCAGTTTAGTGAGGGGCGGGGGGGCCCCCAATGAGCAGTTCTTC. It is translated as CASSLVRGGGAPNEQFF.

This clonotype was observed a few times. CDR3 protein: CASRYKGGAYNEQFF. The CDR3 bases are TGTGCCAGCAGATATAAGGGGGGGGCCTACAATGAGCAGTTCTTC. The chain combines TRBV6-6 with TRBJ2-1, with a weak D call TRBD2 (7 bases). Per the germline V gene, CDR1 is MNHNY and CDR2 is SVGAGI (reference sequence). V lost 6 bases and J lost 2, with 14 bases in between. The CDR3 totals 15 residues.

In this sample, this clonotype turned up a few times. V usage is TRBV4-3 and J usage is TRBJ1-4, with D possibly being TRBD1 (6 bases). Germline CDR1 reads LGHNA; CDR2 reads YSLEER. This CDR3 comprises 15 residues. Between the trimmed V and J ends, which lost 4 bases and 0 bases, there was a span of 9 bases. This chain's CDR3 is CASSRTGSTNEKLFF. In nucleotides, the CDR3 is TGCGCCAGCAGCCGAACAGGGTCAACTAATGAAAAACTGTTTTTT.

The genes are TRBV6-1 and TRBJ1-1; TRBD1 is a possible D gene (5 bases). The V and J ends lost 7 bases and 5 bases respectively, with 14 bases between them. CDR1 is MNHNS and CDR2 is SASEGT in the germline V gene. The CDR3 spans 13 residues. The CDR3: CASTLEGVTEAFF. The CDR3 DNA sequence: TGTGCCAGCACCTTAGAAGGGGTAACTGAAGCTTTCTTT.

This chain links TRBV12-3 or TRBV12-4 with TRBJ2-7, with a possible D match to TRBD2 (5 bases). The CDR3 length is 13 residues. Trimming took 6 bases from V and 0 from J, leaving 9 bases between them. In nucleotides, the CDR3 is TGTGCCAGCAGCTCACTAGTCTCCTACGAGCAGTACTTC. Protein product: CASSSLVSYEQYF.

The V call is TRBV20-1, the J call TRBJ1-3; TRBD1 aligns across 7 bases. The junction had 5 bases not matched to a gene; V was cut back by 5 bases and J by 1 base. CDR1 and CDR2 (germline): DFQATT, SNEGSKA (reference sequence). The CDR3 totals 14 residues. For the CDR3, the DNA is TGCAGTGCTCGGGACAGCCGATCTGGAAACACCATATATTTT. Translated: CSARDSRSGNTIYF.

The rearrangement links TRBV3-1 to TRBJ1-2, with 7 bases aligning to TRBD1. Trimming cost V 7 bases and J 0 bases; bases outside gene matches: 8. Germline loops: CDR1 LGHDT, CDR2 YNNKEL (reference sequence). The length of the CDR3 is 15 residues. This CDR3 is CASTLGQAANYGYTF. CDR3 nucleotide sequence: TGTGCCAGCACACTTGGACAGGCTGCTAACTATGGCTACACCTTC.

This clonotype was detected a few times. The chain recombines TRBV11-2 with TRBJ2-1, with 8 positions matching TRBD2. Germline V gives CDR1 SGHAT, CDR2 FQNNGV. V shed 4 bases and J 0 bases; nucleotides not matched to a gene: 5. CDR3 length: 16 amino acids. The CDR3 DNA sequence: TGTGCCAGCAGCTCCTCGGGGGGGCACTCCTACAATGAGCAGTTCTTC. This translates into CASSSSGGHSYNEQFF.